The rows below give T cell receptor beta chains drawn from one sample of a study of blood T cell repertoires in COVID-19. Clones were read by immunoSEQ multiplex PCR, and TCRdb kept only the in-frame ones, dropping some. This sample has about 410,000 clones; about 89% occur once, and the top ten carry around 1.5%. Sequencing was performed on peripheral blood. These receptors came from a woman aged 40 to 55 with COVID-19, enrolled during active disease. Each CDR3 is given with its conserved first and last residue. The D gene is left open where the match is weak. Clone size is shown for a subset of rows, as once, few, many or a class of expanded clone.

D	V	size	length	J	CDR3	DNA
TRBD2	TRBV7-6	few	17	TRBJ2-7	CASSLALAGGTSYEQYF	TGTGCCAGCAGCTTAGCCCTAGCGGGGGGCACGTCCTACGAGCAGTACTTC
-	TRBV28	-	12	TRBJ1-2	CASSLSHSGYTF	TGTGCCAGCAGTTTATCCCATAGCGGCTACACCTTC
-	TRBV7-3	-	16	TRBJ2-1	CASSLGGAVSYNEQFF	TGTGCCAGCAGCTTAGGCGGGGCAGTCTCCTACAATGAGCAGTTCTTC
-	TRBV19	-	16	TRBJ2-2	CASTRPRTGNTGELFF	TGTGCCAGTACCCGACCCCGAACAGGGAACACCGGGGAGCTGTTTTTT
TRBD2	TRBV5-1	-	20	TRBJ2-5	CASSFTPTGTSGGPQETQYF	TGCGCCAGCAGCTTCACCCCAACCGGGACTAGCGGGGGGCCCCAAGAGACCCAGTACTTC
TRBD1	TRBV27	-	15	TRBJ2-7	CASSFRDRDLYEQYF	TGTGCCAGCAGTTTCCGGGACAGGGACCTTTACGAGCAGTACTTC
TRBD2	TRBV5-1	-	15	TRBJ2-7	CASSLALAGAYEQYF	TGCGCCAGCAGCTTGGCCCTAGCGGGAGCCTACGAGCAGTACTTC
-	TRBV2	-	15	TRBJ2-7	CASSERSGAPSEQYF	TGTGCCAGCAGTGAAAGGTCAGGGGCGCCCTCCGAGCAGTACTTC
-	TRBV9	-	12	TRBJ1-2	CASSPGDRQPTF	TGTGCCAGCAGCCCAGGGGACCGTCAACCCACCTTC
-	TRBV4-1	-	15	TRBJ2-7	CASSRYGQSTYEQYF	TGCGCCAGCAGCCGATACGGACAGTCGACCTACGAGCAGTACTTC
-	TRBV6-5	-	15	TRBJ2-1	CASPPPGGLINEQFF	TGTGCCAGTCCCCCCCCGGGGGGCCTGATAAATGAGCAGTTCTTC
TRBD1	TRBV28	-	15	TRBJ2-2	CASRGTGGNTGELFF	TGTGCCAGCAGAGGGACAGGGGGTAACACCGGGGAGCTGTTTTTT
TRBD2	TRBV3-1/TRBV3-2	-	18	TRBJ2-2	CASSQVPLGAGGTGELFF	TGTGCCAGCAGCCAAGTCCCCTTGGGGGCGGGAGGGACCGGGGAGCTGTTTTTT
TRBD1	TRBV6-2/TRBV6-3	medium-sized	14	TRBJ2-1	CASSWDSSYNEQFF	TGTGCCAGCAGTTGGGACAGCTCCTACAATGAGCAGTTCTTC
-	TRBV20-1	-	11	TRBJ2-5	CSMDSQETQYF	TGCAGTATGGACAGCCAAGAGACCCAGTACTTC
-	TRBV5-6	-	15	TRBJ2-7	CASSLPGGSFYEQYF	TGTGCCAGCAGCTTGCCTGGCGGCAGTTTCTACGAGCAGTACTTC
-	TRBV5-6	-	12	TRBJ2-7	CASSSSAYEQYF	TGTGCCAGCAGCTCGTCCGCCTACGAGCAGTACTTC
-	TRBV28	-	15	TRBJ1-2	CASSFTQRANYGYTF	TGTGCCAGCAGTTTCACACAGAGAGCTAACTATGGCTACACCTTC
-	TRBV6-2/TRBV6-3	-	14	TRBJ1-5	CASSTTGRNQPQHF	TGTGCCAGCAGTACAACAGGGCGCAATCAGCCCCAGCATTTT
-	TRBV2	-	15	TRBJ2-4	CASSEPYGGPDIQYF	TGTGCCAGCAGTGAACCCTACGGGGGGCCGGACATTCAGTACTTC
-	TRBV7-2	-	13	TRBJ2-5	CASSFLRGETQYF	TGTGCCAGCAGCTTCCTCCGGGGGGAGACCCAGTACTTC
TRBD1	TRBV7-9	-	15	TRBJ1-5	CASSSTGTGYQPQHF	TGTGCCAGCAGCTCCACGGGGACAGGGTATCAGCCCCAGCATTTT
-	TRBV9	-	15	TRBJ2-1	CASSVDGRAGVEQFF	TGTGCCAGCAGCGTAGATGGGCGGGCCGGGGTTGAGCAGTTCTTC
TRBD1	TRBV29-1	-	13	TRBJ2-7	CSGWGQGEHEQYF	TGCAGCGGGTGGGGACAGGGGGAGCACGAGCAGTACTTC
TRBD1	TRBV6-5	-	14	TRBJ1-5	CASSQGTGFQPQHF	TGTGCCAGCAGCCAGGGGACAGGGTTCCAGCCCCAGCATTTT
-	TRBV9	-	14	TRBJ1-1	CASSVQGMSTEAFF	TGTGCCAGCAGCGTCCAGGGTATGAGCACTGAAGCTTTCTTT
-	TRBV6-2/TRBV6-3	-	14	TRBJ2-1	CASSSWFASNEQFF	TGTGCCAGCAGTTCCTGGTTTGCGTCCAATGAGCAGTTCTTC
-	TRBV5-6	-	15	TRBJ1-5	CASSPGLMSNQPQHF	TGTGCCAGCAGCCCGGGACTCATGAGCAATCAGCCCCAGCATTTT
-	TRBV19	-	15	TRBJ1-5	CASNLDRTGNQPQHF	TGTGCCAGTAACCTCGACAGAACGGGCAATCAGCCCCAGCATTTT
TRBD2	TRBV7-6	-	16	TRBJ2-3	CASSLGLAGSTDTQYF	TGTGCCAGCAGCTTAGGGCTAGCGGGTAGCACAGATACGCAGTATTTT
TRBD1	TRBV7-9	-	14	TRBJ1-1	CASSKQGLGTEAFF	TGTGCCAGCAGCAAACAGGGGTTGGGCACTGAAGCTTTCTTT
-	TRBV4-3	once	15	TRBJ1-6	CASSQDRGANSPLHF	TGCGCCAGCAGCCAAGACAGGGGCGCAAATTCACCCCTCCACTTT
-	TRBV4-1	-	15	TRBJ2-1	CASSQEADLDHEQFF	TGCGCCAGCAGCCAAGAAGCAGACTTAGACCATGAGCAGTTCTTC
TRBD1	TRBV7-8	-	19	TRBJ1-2	CASSLFSQGTGTALYGYTF	TGTGCCAGCAGCTTATTCTCACAAGGAACCGGGACAGCCCTCTATGGCTACACCTTC
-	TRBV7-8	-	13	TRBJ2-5	CASSSLAKRAQYF	TGTGCCAGCAGCAGCCTAGCGAAAAGAGCCCAGTACTTC
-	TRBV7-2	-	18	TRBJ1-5	CASSLVADRLYSNQPQHF	TGTGCCAGCAGCTTAGTAGCAGACAGGCTTTATAGCAATCAGCCCCAGCATTTT
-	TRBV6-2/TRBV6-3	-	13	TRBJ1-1	CASSIQGPLIAFF	TGTGCCAGCAGTATACAGGGACCATTGATAGCTTTCTTT
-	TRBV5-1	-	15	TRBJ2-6	CASSLAGSGANVLTF	TGCGCCAGCAGCTTGGCAGGGTCCGGGGCCAACGTCCTGACTTTC
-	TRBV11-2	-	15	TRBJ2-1	CASKAVRTDYNEQFF	TGTGCCAGCAAAGCTGTCCGGACAGACTACAATGAGCAGTTCTTC
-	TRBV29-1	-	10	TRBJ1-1	CSVALSEAFF	TGCAGCGTTGCGTTATCTGAAGCTTTCTTT
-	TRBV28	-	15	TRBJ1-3	CASRRAGISGNTIYF	TGTGCCAGCAGACGAGCGGGGATCTCTGGAAACACCATATATTTT
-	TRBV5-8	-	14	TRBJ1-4	CASSLDGLSEKLFF	TGTGCCAGCAGCTTGGACGGTCTGAGCGAAAAACTGTTTTTT
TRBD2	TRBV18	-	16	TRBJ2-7	CASSPPRLAGGTEQYF	TGTGCCAGCTCACCTCCCCGACTAGCGGGAGGAACCGAGCAGTACTTC
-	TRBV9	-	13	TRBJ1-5	CASSVGGSQPQHF	TGTGCCAGCAGCGTAGGCGGTTCCCAGCCCCAGCATTTT
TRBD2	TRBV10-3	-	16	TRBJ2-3	CAISSGGLAGTDTQYF	TGTGCCATCAGCTCTGGGGGACTAGCGGGCACAGATACGCAGTATTTT
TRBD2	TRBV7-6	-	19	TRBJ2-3	CASSLVGRSEAGVKDTQYF	TGTGCCAGCAGCTTAGTCGGTCGGTCCGAAGCGGGAGTGAAAGATACGCAGTATTTT
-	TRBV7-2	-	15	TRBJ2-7	CASSIPGQGPYEQYF	TGTGCCAGCAGCATACCGGGACAAGGGCCATACGAGCAGTACTTC
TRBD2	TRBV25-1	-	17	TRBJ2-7	CASRTSLTGRASIEQYF	TGTGCCAGCCGGACTAGTCTTACGGGGCGGGCTTCAATCGAGCAGTACTTC
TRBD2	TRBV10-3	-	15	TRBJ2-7	CAISESTGGSYEQYF	TGTGCCATCAGTGAGTCGACGGGGGGCTCCTACGAGCAGTACTTC
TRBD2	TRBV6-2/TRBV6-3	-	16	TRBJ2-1	CASSSSGGEHYNEQFF	TGTGCCAGCAGCTCTAGCGGGGGAGAACACTACAATGAGCAGTTCTTC
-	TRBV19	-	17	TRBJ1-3	CASSLTGLGLRWNTIYF	TGTGCCAGTAGCTTGACAGGACTAGGCCTTCGTTGGAACACCATATATTTT
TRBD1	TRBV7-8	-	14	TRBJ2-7	CASSSYRGRYEQYF	TGTGCCAGCAGCTCCTACAGGGGGCGGTACGAGCAGTACTTC
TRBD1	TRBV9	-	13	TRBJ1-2	CASSVGNQGVYTF	TGTGCCAGCAGCGTAGGAAATCAGGGGGTCTATACCTTC
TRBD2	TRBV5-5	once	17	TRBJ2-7	CASSLAPTSGGAREQYF	TGTGCCAGCAGCTTGGCTCCTACTAGCGGGGGGGCGCGGGAGCAGTACTTC
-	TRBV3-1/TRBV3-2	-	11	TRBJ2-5	CASSSRETQYF	TGTGCCAGCAGCTCCCGTGAGACCCAGTACTTC
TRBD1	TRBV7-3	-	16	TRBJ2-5	CASSLTRDRGGETQYF	TGTGCCAGCAGCTTAACCCGGGACAGGGGTGGGGAGACCCAGTACTTC